This record covers a single T cell receptor beta chain. What it binds is not known. The data stem from a study of shared clonotypes between healthy human individuals. Study observations and caveats: Naive CD4 clonotypes were shared across several donors at around 5%.

Only CD45RO-negative cells positively selected for CCR7 counted as naive CD8 cells, so terminally differentiated effector memory CD45RA+ cells were excluded. TCRdb keeps only in-frame clones here, not all; method: immunoSEQ multiplex PCR. Of 760,000 or so clones in the sample, 90% to 97% were seen once. V dropped 3 bases and J dropped 4 bases, with 13 bases sitting between them. The length of the CDR3 is 15 residues. CDR1 is MNHEY and CDR2 is SMNVEV in the germline V gene (reference sequence). This clonotype was sampled from a man under 40 in good health. This rearrangement joins TRBV27 to TRBJ1-5; D not resolved. The sample was naive CD8+ T cells sorted from blood. In nucleotides, the CDR3 is TGTGCCAGCAGTTTGGCGTTTTTGGGAAATCAGCCCCAGCATTTT. Its protein is CASSLAFLGNQPQHF.